The 32 T cell receptor beta chains in this list originate from one sample, sequenced in a study of T cell changes during pregnancy in multiple sclerosis. TCRdb keeps only in-frame clones here, not all; method: immunoSEQ multiplex PCR. The sample carries around 56,000 clones, about 88% recorded once. The sequencing here drew on CD4+ T cells from peripheral blood mononuclear cells, taken in the third trimester of pregnancy. Source of these receptors: a female donor with multiple sclerosis, enrolled in a pregnancy study.

The rearrangement joins TRBV30 to TRBJ2-6, with TRBD2 matching 7 bases. CDR1 is GTSNPN, CDR2 SVGIG, per germline (reference sequence). CDR3 length: 13 residues. J was trimmed by 2 bases and V by 5 bases; bases with no gene match: 0. The CDR3 is CAWRGAGANVLTF. The DNA of the CDR3 is TGTGCCTGGCGGGGGGCTGGGGCCAACGTCCTGACTTTC.

Turning to this clone: Relative to the germline gene, one junction end is altered; a read error may explain this. This chain joins TRBV2 and TRBJ1-3, with D hard to call. Germline V CDR1 and CDR2: SNHLY, FYNNEI. The CDR3 has 12 amino acids. In nucleotides, the CDR3 is TGTGCCAGCAGTGAAGTACCCCGGATCGCGGATTTT. It translates to CASSEVPRIADF.

V is TRBV28 and J is TRBJ2-1; 8 bases line up with TRBD1. This CDR3 is built from 16 residues. The J segment lost 10 bases and the V segment lost 3 bases, leaving 14 bases of the junction unmatched. The germline gives CDR1 MDHEN, CDR2 SYDVKM. CDR3: CASSFYGTGRKEEQFF. CDR3 bases: TGTGCCAGCAGTTTCTATGGGACAGGCCGTAAAGAGGAGCAGTTCTTC.

The DNA for the CDR3 is TGTGCCTGGAGCTGGACAGGGGGCGCGAACTATGGCTACACCTTC. This codes for CAWSWTGGANYGYTF. The J gene is TRBJ1-2, the V gene TRBV30; 11 bases fit TRBD1. Germline CDR1 is GTSNPN and CDR2 is SVGIG (reference sequence). With 3 bases clipped from V and 2 bases from J, the junction kept 5 bases outside the gene matches. The CDR3 sequence is 15 residues long. The full variable domain, its missing parts supplied by reference TRBV30 and TRBJ1-2, is SQTIHQWPATLVQPVGSPLSLECTVEGTSNPNLYWYRQAAGRGLQLLFYSVGIGQISSEVPQNLSASRPQDRQFILSSKKLLLSDSGFYLCAWSWTGGANYGYTFGSGTRLTVV.

This CDR3 reads CASSLGRQSYGYTF. DNA for the CDR3: TGTGCCAGCAGCTTGGGGCGGCAGAGCTATGGCTACACCTTC. This chain links TRBV5-6 with TRBJ1-2; D unresolved. The V and J ends lost 0 bases and 4 bases respectively, with 10 bases between them. The CDR3 runs to 14 residues. From germline, CDR1 is SGHDT and CDR2 YYEEEE. Full variable domain (outside the CDR3, taken from reference TRBV5-6 and TRBJ1-2): DAGVTQSPTHLIKTRGQQVTLRCSPKSGHDTVSWYQQALGQGPQFIFQYYEEEERQRGNFPDRFSGHQFPNYSSELNVNALLLGDSALYLCASSLGRQSYGYTFGSGTRLTVV.

V usage is TRBV6-6 and J usage is TRBJ1-2; TRBD1 is a possible D gene (6 bases). Germline values: CDR1 MNHNY, CDR2 SVGAGI (reference sequence). The CDR3 totals 16 residues. With 3 bases removed from V and 1 base from J, the gap between germline ends came to 15 bases. In nucleotides, the CDR3 is TGTGCCAGCAGTTATTTCTCAGGACAGAGTAACTATGGCTACACCTTC. Its protein product is CASSYFSGQSNYGYTF.

The chain links TRBV19 to TRBJ1-1; D unclear. The CDR3 totals 12 residues. V dropped 9 bases and J dropped 5 bases, with 13 bases sitting between them. The germline V gene encodes CDR1 LNHDA and CDR2 SQIVND (reference sequence). CDR3 nucleotides: TGTGCCAGGAGTTCAGAGGCTACTGAAGCTTTCTTT. This encodes CARSSEATEAFF. The full variable domain, completed using reference TRBV19 and TRBJ1-1, is DGGITQSPKYLFRKEGQNVTLSCEQNLNHDAMYWYRQDPGQGLRLIYYSQIVNDFQKGDIAEGYSVSREKKESFPLTVTSAQKNPTAFYLCARSSEATEAFFGQGTRLTVV.

The chain couples TRBV5-1 to TRBJ2-3, with TRBD2 matching 7 bases. CDR1 and CDR2 from the germline V gene are SGHRS and YFSETQ. This CDR3 region has 12 residues. The J segment lost 5 bases and the V segment lost 6 bases, leaving 3 bases of the junction unmatched. CDR3 residues: CASIGGGDTQYF. In DNA form, the CDR3 reads TGCGCCAGCATTGGGGGGGGAGATACGCAGTATTTT.

This clone was observed a single time. The gene calls are TRBV18 and TRBJ1-4, with TRBD1 identical over 9 bases. The CDR3 spans 14 residues. After removal of 2 bases from V and 8 bases from J, the junction contained 3 bases not matched to a gene. Germline CDR1 KGHSH, CDR2 LQKENI. The CDR3 reads CASSPDRGREKLFF. CDR3 bases: TGTGCCAGCTCACCAGACAGGGGGAGGGAAAAACTGTTTTTT. Drawing the rest from reference TRBV18 and TRBJ1-4, the complete variable domain is NAGVMQNPRHLVRRRGQEARLRCSPMKGHSHVYWYRQLPEEGLKFMVYLQKENIIDESGMPKERFSAEFPKEGPSILRIQQVVRGDSAAYFCASSPDRGREKLFFGSGTQLSVL.

This chain joins TRBV4-3 and TRBJ2-1; 8 bases fit TRBD2. Germline CDR1 reads LGHNA; CDR2 reads YSLEER. The CDR3 has 15 amino acids. The junction had 6 bases not matched to a gene; V was cut back by 5 bases and J by 3 bases. CDR3 coding DNA: TGCGCCAGCAGCTCTCGGGGGGGACTCTACAATGAGCAGTTCTTC. This gives the protein CASSSRGGLYNEQFF.

For the CDR3, the DNA is TGTGCCAGCAGTGAACACAGGGGGTCTTCCTTATATGGCTACACCTTC. As protein: CASSEHRGSSLYGYTF. V gene TRBV6-1 combines with J gene TRBJ1-2; 8 bases are shared with TRBD1. The CDR3 extends over 16 amino acids. The V segment lost 2 bases and the J segment 5 bases; nucleotides outside the gene matches: 10. From germline, CDR1 is MNHNS and CDR2 SASEGT.

The chain joins TRBV6-6 to TRBJ2-3; 14 bases fit TRBD2. CDR3 length equals 16 residues. CDR1 and CDR2 (germline): MNHNY, SVGAGI (reference sequence). With V trimmed by 4 bases and J by 3 bases, 3 bases remained unmatched. In DNA form, the CDR3 reads TGTGCCAGCAGTTCCCGGACTAGCGGGGGGACAGATACGCAGTATTTT. Protein: CASSSRTSGGTDTQYF.

The rearrangement joins TRBV5-5 to TRBJ1-5, with a tentative D call TRBD1 (6 bases). V lost 0 bases, J lost 5 bases, and 15 bases lay in between. Germline values: CDR1 SGHKS, CDR2 YYEKEE (reference sequence). CDR3 length: 16 residues. CDR3 in amino acids: CASSLGTEISDQPQHF. The CDR3 region has the DNA TGTGCCAGCAGCTTGGGGACAGAGATTTCAGATCAGCCCCAGCATTTT.

This sequence joins TRBV6-5 and TRBJ2-1, with D uncertain. Germline CDR1 is MNHEY and CDR2 is SVGAGI. V shed 0 bases and J shed 5 bases, with 11 bases lying between them. CDR3 length: 15 amino acids. CDR3 in amino acids: CASSYSTQTNNEQFF. For the CDR3, the DNA is TGTGCCAGCAGTTACTCGACGCAGACAAACAATGAGCAGTTCTTC.

The chain joins TRBV19 to TRBJ2-7, with a possible D match to TRBD1 (6 bases). CDR3 length equals 13 residues. V lost 5 bases and J 3 bases, leaving 11 bases between the germline ends. Germline CDR1 is LNHDA and CDR2 is SQIVND (reference sequence). CDR3 sequence reads: CASSQDRHYEQYF. The CDR3 bases are TGTGCCAGTAGTCAGGACAGACACTACGAGCAGTACTTC.

This chain links TRBV7-2 with TRBJ2-1; possible D gene TRBD2, 6 bases. Germline V gene sequence: CDR1 SGHTA, CDR2 FQGNSA. The V gene lost 1 base and the J gene lost 4 bases, with 14 bases spanning the gap. The CDR3 is made up of 16 amino acids. The CDR3 loop is CASSLVGGELYNEQFF. The CDR3 nucleotides are TGTGCCAGCAGCTTAGTCGGGGGAGAGCTATACAATGAGCAGTTCTTC.

This clone has a handful of counts. This chain links TRBV27 with TRBJ1-2; D perhaps matches TRBD1 (5 bases). The CDR3 consists of 15 residues. Germline V gene sequence: CDR1 MNHEY, CDR2 SMNVEV (reference sequence). V lost 5 bases to trimming and J lost 8 bases, with 21 bases between them. CDR3 protein: CASSAQDRKGSGYTF. The CDR3 nucleotides are TGTGCCAGCAGTGCCCAAGACAGAAAGGGCTCCGGCTACACCTTC.

The chain combines TRBV6-5 with TRBJ1-1; D is perhaps TRBD1 (6 bases). Germline values: CDR1 MNHEY, CDR2 SVGAGI. The CDR3 length is 15 residues. The germline V and J ends were trimmed by 0 bases and 0 bases, with 8 bases remaining between them. CDR3 nucleotides: TGTGCCAGCAGTTACTCTCAGGGGCTGAACACTGAAGCTTTCTTT. Encoded protein: CASSYSQGLNTEAFF.

V and J are TRBV30 and TRBJ1-4; D might be TRBD1 (6 bases). V lost 3 bases and J 8 bases, leaving 16 bases between the germline ends. Germline V lookup: CDR1 GTSNPN, CDR2 SVGIG (reference sequence). The length of the CDR3 is 14 residues. The CDR3 DNA is TGTGCCTGGAGCCTATTACAGGGCGGCGAAAAACTGTTTTTT. Protein product: CAWSLLQGGEKLFF.

V gene TRBV6-5 combines with J gene TRBJ1-4; unclear D gene. CDR1 is MNHEY, CDR2 SVGAGI, per germline. This CDR3 region has 15 residues. V lost 4 bases to trimming and J lost 2 bases, with 11 bases between them. CDR3 in DNA: TGTGCCAGCAGTTCAGCCGGGAGCACTAATGAAAAACTGTTTTTT. The encoded protein is CASSSAGSTNEKLFF.

The chain has TRBV18 and TRBJ1-5; D is ambiguous. Germline CDR1 KGHSH, CDR2 LQKENI. Trimming took off 8 bases at V and 6 bases at J, with 14 bases between the two ends. The CDR3 is 13 residues long. The DNA for the CDR3 is TGTGCCAGCGCGAGAGGGTCTAGTCAGCCCCAGCATTTT. This translates into CASARGSSQPQHF.

This rearrangement joins TRBV10-2 to TRBJ2-7; TRBD1 aligns across 7 bases. CDR1 is WSHSY, CDR2 SAAADI, per germline. The CDR3 length is 11 residues. V was pared by 6 bases and J by 12 bases, with 8 bases of the junction left unmatched. CDR3 residues: CASSIDRAVYF. The CDR3 DNA follows: TGCGCCAGCAGCATAGACAGGGCGGTGTACTTC.

The chain joins TRBV11-2 to TRBJ1-4; no clear D. Trimming took 5 bases from V and 6 from J, leaving 10 bases between them. Germline CDR1 SGHAT, CDR2 FQNNGV. The CDR3 covers 13 residues. CDR3 protein: CASSPLGYEKLFF. CDR3 DNA sequence: TGTGCCAGCAGCCCCCTCGGGTATGAAAAACTGTTTTTT.

The chain combines TRBV6-1 with TRBJ2-1; 8 nucleotides match TRBD1. Germline trimming cut 3 bases from V and 8 bases from J; bases unmatched to any gene: 9. Germline V gene lookup returns CDR1 MNHNS and CDR2 SASEGT. The CDR3 extends over 15 amino acids. The CDR3 bases are TGTGCCAGCAGTGAGCTCCAGGGGGCATTGGATGAGCAGTTCTTC. It codes for CASSELQGALDEQFF.

CDR3 region: CASSLDLATNEKLFF. CDR3 sequence (DNA): TGCGCCAGCAGCTTGGACTTAGCAACTAATGAAAAACTGTTTTTT. The rearrangement uses TRBV5-1 and TRBJ1-4; D is unresolved. V was pared by 0 bases and J by 0 bases, with 6 bases between. The CDR3 is made up of 15 amino acids. CDR1 is SGHRS and CDR2 is YFSETQ in the germline V gene.

The rearrangement links TRBV7-2 to TRBJ1-6, with D maybe TRBD1 (6 bases). Trimming shortened V by 0 bases and J by 5 bases, and 11 bases separated the two germline ends. Per the germline V gene, CDR1 is SGHTA and CDR2 is FQGNSA. CDR3 length: 16 amino acids. The CDR3: CASSLAAGADNSPLHF. In nucleotides, the CDR3 is TGTGCCAGCAGCTTAGCCGCAGGGGCGGATAATTCACCCCTCCACTTT.

The chain links TRBV27 to TRBJ2-1; 9 bases are a match to TRBD1. The CDR3 extends over 15 amino acids. Germline values: CDR1 MNHEY, CDR2 SMNVEV (reference sequence). The J segment lost 8 bases and the V segment lost 5 bases, leaving 10 bases of the junction unmatched. For the CDR3, the DNA is TGTGCCAGCAGTATTCCGGGACAGGGTCGAGATGAGCAGTTCTTC. Amino acids: CASSIPGQGRDEQFF.

The V and J genes are TRBV9 and TRBJ1-2, with 8 bases fitting TRBD1. This CDR3 region has 13 residues. The germline V gene has CDR1 SGDLS and CDR2 YYNGEE. V lost 3 bases and J lost 4; bases outside the gene matches: 2. CDR3 DNA: TGTGCCAGCAGCGGACAGGGGATCTATGGCTACACCTTC. Amino acid sequence: CASSGQGIYGYTF.

The J gene is TRBJ1-2, the V gene TRBV7-2, with 8 bases identical to TRBD1. V shed 2 bases and J 0 bases; nucleotides not matched to a gene: 5. The CDR3 is 16 amino acids. Per germline, CDR1 SGHTA and CDR2 FQGNSA. Here the CDR3 DNA reads TGTGCCAGCAGCTTACAGGGGACAGGCACTAACTATGGCTACACCTTC. It is translated as CASSLQGTGTNYGYTF.

The V and J genes are TRBV6-5 and TRBJ1-1; perhaps TRBD1 as D (6 bases). CDR3 length equals 15 residues. Per the germline V gene, CDR1 is MNHEY and CDR2 is SVGAGI. Deletions cut 0 bases from V and 1 base from J, with 9 bases between. The CDR3 DNA reads TGTGCCAGCAGTTACTCCCCAGGGGCGAACACTGAAGCTTTCTTT. As protein: CASSYSPGANTEAFF.

This chain links TRBV6-5 with TRBJ1-2; tentatively, D is TRBD1 (6 bases). The CDR3 runs to 15 residues. CDR1 MNHEY and CDR2 SVGAGI come from the germline V gene. V lost 6 bases, J lost 1 base, and 15 bases lay in between. CDR3 residues: CASRAPGQRNYGYTF. The DNA for the CDR3 is TGTGCCAGCAGGGCCCCGGGACAACGTAACTATGGCTACACCTTC.

The rearrangement joins TRBV12-5 to TRBJ2-3; D unclear. Germline V lookup: CDR1 LGHNT, CDR2 FRNRAP. Deletions cut 6 bases from V and 1 base from J, with 11 bases between. The CDR3 runs to 14 residues. The CDR3 nucleotides are TGTGCTAGTGGCAATGGCGGAGGCACAGATACGCAGTATTTT. Translating gives CASGNGGGTDTQYF.